This T cell receptor (beta chain) was observed in a study of T cells in Graves' hyperthyroidism and ophthalmopathy. General study findings and limits: By a 13 V-J model, ophthalmopathy was set apart from stable hyperthyroidism.

Amplification of TCR beta CDR3 regions was performed using RNA transcripts as template. HTBI primers were the set used in a first-round RT-PCR of the TCR CDR3. TCRdb re-called the multiplex PCR reads with MiXCR, one entry per CDR3 protein. The table shows about 770,000 distinct CDR3 sequences, with around a sixth occurring only once. Details on this clonotype: Its matching antigen is unknown.

V lost 6 bases and J 0 bases, leaving 15 bases between the germline ends. The CDR3 sequence is 14 residues long. Germline V gives CDR1 SQVTM, CDR2 ANQGSEA. This sequence was found in a woman aged 50 to 60 with Graves' hyperthyroidism that later progressed to Graves' ophthalmopathy. Sequenced input: blood. This chain links TRBV29-1 with TRBJ2-7; D uncertain. The CDR3 reads CSVLDGRHSYEQYF. The DNA for the CDR3 is TGCAGCGTCCTTGACGGCCGGCACTCCTACGAGCAGTACTTC.